This T cell receptor (beta chain) was observed in a study of cytomegalovirus exposure and HLA in healthy donors. The PCR used 60 Vbeta and 13 Jbeta primers. Clones were sequenced by immunoSEQ multiplex PCR, and TCRdb holds only the in-frame ones, with some missing. The sample yields 100,000 or so clones, 70% to 80% seen once. CDR1 is SGHNT and CDR2 is YYREEE in the germline V gene (reference sequence). V lost 0 bases, J lost 0 bases, and 10 bases lay in between. The CDR3 totals 15 residues. This TCR was sampled from a man aged 35-49 years in good health and CMV-seronegative. V gene TRBV5-4 combines with J gene TRBJ2-7; D remains ambiguous. Sequencing was performed on PBMCs. CDR3 loop: CASSLGQESSYEQYF. The CDR3 nucleotides are TGTGCCAGCAGCTTGGGGCAGGAAAGCTCCTACGAGCAGTACTTC. Filled out from reference TRBV5-4 and TRBJ2-7, the complete variable domain reads ETGVTQSPTHLIKTRGQQVTLRCSSQSGHNTVSWYQQALGQGPQFIFQYYREEENGRGNFPPRFSGLQFPNYSSELNVNALELDDSALYLCASSLGQESSYEQYFGPGTRLTVT.